Below, 16 T cell receptor beta chains from the same sample are listed, as sequenced in a study of OX40 agonist ivuxolimab in advanced cancers. Produced via immunoSEQ multiplex PCR; TCRdb's table is partial and in-frame only. The data contain over 70,000 clones, 80% to 90% of them singletons. Sequencing was performed on CD4+ or CD8+ T cells sorted from blood, taken in a trial of the OX40 agonist ivuxolimab. The receptors were gathered from an adult with an advanced solid tumor such as melanoma, head and neck, liver or kidney cancer.

This clone was recorded a few times. The J gene is TRBJ1-6, the V gene TRBV27, with D possibly matching TRBD1 (5 bases). V gave up 0 bases and J gave up 10 bases, with 16 bases separating them. CDR3 size: 16 residues. Germline V CDR1 and CDR2: MNHEY, SMNVEV (reference sequence). The CDR3 spells CASSLSPGTGRSPLHF. The CDR3, as DNA: TGTGCCAGCAGTTTATCCCCGGGGACGGGTCGATCACCCCTCCACTTT.

Points on this clone: Mismatch with germline at one junction end may stem from a read error. The gene calls are TRBV7-7 and TRBJ2-5, with 9 bases identical to TRBD1. The CDR3 contains 16 residues. Germline CDR1 is SSHAT and CDR2 is FNYEAQ (reference sequence). CDR3 region: CASSLGGQGFSETQYF. The DNA for the CDR3 is TGTGCTAGCAGCTTAGGGGGACAGGGTTTTTCGGAGACCCAGTACTTC.

The V gene is TRBV30, the J gene TRBJ1-2, with TRBD1 matching over 11 bases. In germline, CDR1 is GTSNPN, CDR2 SVGIG (reference sequence). Unmatched junction bases numbered 8, after V lost 3 bases and J lost 8 bases. The CDR3 runs 14 residues. The CDR3: CAWSGGQGGYGYTF. For the CDR3, the DNA is TGTGCCTGGAGCGGGGGACAGGGGGGTTACGGCTACACCTTC.

The chain is built from TRBV19 and TRBJ1-1, with a weak D call TRBD1 (6 bases). V lost 7 bases and J lost 5, with 14 bases in between. Germline loops: CDR1 LNHDA, CDR2 SQIVND (reference sequence). CDR3 length: 13 amino acids. The CDR3 DNA is TGTGCCAGTAACAACAGGGTCGAGACTGAAGCTTTCTTT. It encodes CASNNRVETEAFF.

This clone was seen once. V gene TRBV2 combines with J gene TRBJ1-1; perhaps TRBD1 as D (6 bases). Between the trimmed V and J ends, which lost 6 bases and 6 bases, there was a span of 17 bases. Germline-derived CDR1 and CDR2 are SNHLY and FYNNEI. This CDR3 spans 14 amino acids. CDR3 in DNA: TGTGCCAGCAGGGCCCCCGGGACAAGTCCTGAAGCTTTCTTT. As protein: CASRAPGTSPEAFF.

This clone was recorded only once. The chain carries TRBV4-3 and TRBJ1-4, with D unresolved. The ends were cut back, 1 base at V and 0 bases at J, with 24 bases in the middle. CDR3 length equals 21 residues. Germline-derived CDR1 and CDR2 are LGHNA and YSLEER. CDR3 sequence (DNA): TGCGCCAGCAGCCAAGGGGGTGTGGGGAGTCTAATCCCAGCAACTAATGAAAAACTGTTTTTT. Residues: CASSQGGVGSLIPATNEKLFF.

In its sample, this clone was seen once. This chain connects TRBV27 to TRBJ1-4, with D tentatively TRBD1 (5 bases). The germline V gene has CDR1 MNHEY and CDR2 SMNVEV (reference sequence). V shed 6 bases and J shed 3 bases, with 8 bases lying between them. The CDR3 spans 13 residues. The DNA of the CDR3 is TGTGCCAGCAGCGACAGCCCTAATGAAAAACTGTTTTTT. Encoded protein: CASSDSPNEKLFF.

The chain uses TRBV6-5 and TRBJ2-5; tentative D call: TRBD1 (7 bases). V was trimmed by 5 bases and J by 4 bases, leaving 14 bases between them. CDR3 size: 14 residues. Per germline, CDR1 MNHEY and CDR2 SVGAGI. The chain's CDR3 is CASSQQGRGETQYF. CDR3 nucleotide sequence: TGTGCCAGCAGTCAACAGGGGCGGGGAGAGACCCAGTACTTC.

The rearrangement joins TRBV30 to TRBJ2-7; D is perhaps TRBD2 (5 bases). Trimming took 0 bases from V and 4 from J, leaving 13 bases between them. This CDR3 is 14 amino acids long. The germline gives CDR1 GTSNPN, CDR2 SVGIG (reference sequence). The chain's CDR3 is CAWSVSSGPYEQYF. The CDR3 DNA is TGTGCCTGGAGTGTATCCAGCGGACCTTACGAGCAGTACTTC.

The chain joins TRBV2 to TRBJ1-6; 7 bases line up with TRBD1. CDR3 length: 13 residues. From germline, CDR1 is SNHLY and CDR2 FYNNEI. V trimming: 8 bases; J trimming: 4 bases; junction bases outside the gene matches: 2. Here the CDR3 DNA reads TGTGCCAGCGGGACAGATTATAATTCACCCCTCCACTTT. Its translation: CASGTDYNSPLHF.

The chain is built from TRBV5-1 and TRBJ1-1; D unclear. This CDR3 is 15 amino acids long. Between the trimmed V and J ends, which lost 6 bases and 1 base, there was a span of 16 bases. From germline, CDR1 is SGHRS and CDR2 YFSETQ. In DNA form, the CDR3 reads TGCGCCAGCACCCTCTCGAGCGGGTCGAACACTGAAGCTTTCTTT. Its translation: CASTLSSGSNTEAFF. The full variable domain, rest sourced from reference TRBV5-1 and TRBJ1-1, is KAGVTQTPRYLIKTRGQQVTLSCSPISGHRSVSWYQQTPGQGLQFLFEYFSETQRNKGNFPGRFSGRQFSNSRSEMNVSTLELGDSALYLCASTLSSGSNTEAFFGQGTRLTVV.

The chain employs TRBV7-3 and TRBJ2-3, with a possible D match to TRBD2 (6 bases). V lost 1 base and J lost 6, with 11 bases in between. The germline V gene has CDR1 SGHTA and CDR2 FQGTGA. The length of the CDR3 is 14 residues. CDR3 sequence reads: CASSLNPAGDTQYF. The DNA for the CDR3 is TGTGCCAGCAGCTTAAACCCCGCGGGGGATACGCAGTATTTT.

This sequence joins TRBV10-3 and TRBJ2-5; 9 bases agree with TRBD2. V was pared by 3 bases and J by 5 bases, with 13 bases of the junction left unmatched. The CDR3 runs 17 residues. CDR1 is ENHRY, CDR2 SYGVKD, per germline. The chain's CDR3 is CAISELGLAGLGETQYF. DNA of the CDR3: TGTGCCATCAGTGAACTGGGCCTAGCGGGGTTAGGGGAGACCCAGTACTTC.

V and J are TRBV5-5 and TRBJ2-7; 7 positions match TRBD1. The V segment lost 7 bases and the J segment 0 bases; nucleotides outside the gene matches: 7. This CDR3 is 14 amino acids long. Germline CDR1 is SGHKS and CDR2 is YYEKEE (reference sequence). CDR3 sequence reads: CASQQGRSSYEQYF. CDR3 DNA: TGTGCCAGCCAACAGGGGCGAAGCTCCTACGAGCAGTACTTC.

This clone has only a few counts. CDR3 sequence reads: CASSDGYGYTF. CDR3 sequence (DNA): TGTGCCAGCAGCGATGGGTATGGCTACACCTTC. The chain has TRBV2 and TRBJ1-2; D not resolved. This CDR3 is 11 amino acids long. Trimming removed 6 bases at V and 5 bases at J, with 7 bases between. Germline values: CDR1 SNHLY, CDR2 FYNNEI.

Points on this clone: Other DNA sequences in the same sample also yield this CDR3. V is TRBV5-4 and J is TRBJ2-4, with 8 bases identical to TRBD1. Germline V gene data show CDR1 as SGHNT and CDR2 as YYREEE (reference sequence). The CDR3 extends over 16 amino acids. V lost 4 bases, J lost 2 bases, and 8 bases stayed unmatched. The CDR3 DNA is TGTGCCAGCAGCCCCCAGGGGGCGCTGACCAAAAACATTCAGTACTTC. As protein: CASSPQGALTKNIQYF.